Given below is one TCR beta chain in context. CDR3 size: 13 residues. Trimming took off 2 bases at V and 4 bases at J, with 8 bases between the two ends. Germline-derived CDR1 and CDR2 are MNHEY and SVGEGT. This table comes from immunoSEQ multiplex PCR, and its TCRdb copy is limited to in-frame clones, with some not included. This sample has about 24,000 clones, with approximately 85% found just once. These data come from a study of blood T cell repertoires in COVID-19. Overall study context: Acute-phase and convalescent COVID-19 samples originated in the United States, Italy and Spain.

This chain links TRBV6-2 or TRBV6-3 with TRBJ1-1, with D perhaps matching TRBD1 (5 bases). The clonotype was recovered from a human donor with active COVID-19. The donor label of this sample is uncertain. Material for sequencing was peripheral blood. The CDR3 is CASSYLGATEAFF. The DNA of the CDR3 is TGTGCCAGCAGTTACCTAGGGGCCACTGAAGCTTTCTTT.